This T cell receptor (beta chain) was observed in a study of T cells in Graves' hyperthyroidism and ophthalmopathy. The wider study: The initial diagnosis was the point when peripheral blood was collected, ahead of any treatment. General study results and limits: Model-based prediction identified ophthalmopathy a median about 6.8 months prior to its onset.

This clonotype was recorded at least ten times. Its target is not known. The TCR beta CDR3 regions underwent amplification using RNA transcripts as the source. First-round RT-PCR of the TCR CDR3 relied on the HTBI primer set. TCRdb redid the calling of the multiplex PCR reads with MiXCR, one entry per CDR3 protein. Counted here are about 380,000 distinct CDR3 sequences, about 13% occurring once; the ten biggest clones make up roughly 20%. Disease duration under 2 months; hyperthyroidism patients were aged 18 to 65. The sequenced sample consisted of blood. The receptor's source is a man aged 25 to 40 with Graves' hyperthyroidism that later progressed to Graves' ophthalmopathy.

This CDR3 reads CAWGGLSSYEQYF. CDR3 DNA sequence: TGTGCCTGGGGAGGTCTATCCTCCTACGAGCAGTACTTC. This sequence joins TRBV30 and TRBJ2-7, with D perhaps TRBD2 (5 bases). V was trimmed by 5 bases and J by 0 bases, leaving 11 bases between them. From germline, CDR1 is GTSNPN and CDR2 SVGIG (reference sequence). This CDR3 contains 13 residues.